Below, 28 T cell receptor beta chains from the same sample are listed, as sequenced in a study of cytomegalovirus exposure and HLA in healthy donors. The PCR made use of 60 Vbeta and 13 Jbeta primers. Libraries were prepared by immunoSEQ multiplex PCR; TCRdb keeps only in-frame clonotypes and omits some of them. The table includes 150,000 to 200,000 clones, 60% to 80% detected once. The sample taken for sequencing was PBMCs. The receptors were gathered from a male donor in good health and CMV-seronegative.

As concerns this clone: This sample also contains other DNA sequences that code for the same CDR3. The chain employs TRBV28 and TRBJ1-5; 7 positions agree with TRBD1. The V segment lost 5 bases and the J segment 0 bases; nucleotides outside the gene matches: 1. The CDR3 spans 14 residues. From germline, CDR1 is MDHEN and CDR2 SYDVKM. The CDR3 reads CASSRTGSNQPQHF. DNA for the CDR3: TGTGCCAGCAGTCGGACAGGTAGCAATCAGCCCCAGCATTTT.

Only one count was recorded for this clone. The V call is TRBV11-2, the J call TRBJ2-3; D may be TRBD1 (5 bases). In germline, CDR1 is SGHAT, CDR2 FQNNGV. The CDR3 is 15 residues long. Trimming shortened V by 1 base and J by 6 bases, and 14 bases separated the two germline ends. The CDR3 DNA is TGTGCCAGCAGCTTAGTGGGCGGACAAGCGGATACGCAGTATTTT. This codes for CASSLVGGQADTQYF.

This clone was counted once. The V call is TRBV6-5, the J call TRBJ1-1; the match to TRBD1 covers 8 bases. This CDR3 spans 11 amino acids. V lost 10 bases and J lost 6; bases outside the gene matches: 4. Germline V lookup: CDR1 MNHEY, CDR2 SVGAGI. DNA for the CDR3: TGTGCCACGACAGGGGTGTCTGAAGCTTTCTTT. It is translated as CATTGVSEAFF.

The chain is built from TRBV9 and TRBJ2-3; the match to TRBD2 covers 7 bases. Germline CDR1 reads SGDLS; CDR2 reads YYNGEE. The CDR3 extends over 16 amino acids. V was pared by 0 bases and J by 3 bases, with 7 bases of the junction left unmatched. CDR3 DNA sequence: TGTGCCAGCAGCGTAGGGTTACTAGCGCCTACAGATACGCAGTATTTT. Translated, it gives CASSVGLLAPTDTQYF.

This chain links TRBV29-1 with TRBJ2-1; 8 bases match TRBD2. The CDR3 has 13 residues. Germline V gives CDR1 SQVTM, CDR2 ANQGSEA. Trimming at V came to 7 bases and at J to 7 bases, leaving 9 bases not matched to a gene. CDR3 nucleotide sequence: TGCAGCGCCGGGGGGGCAATAATGAATGAGCAGTTCTTC. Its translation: CSAGGAIMNEQFF.

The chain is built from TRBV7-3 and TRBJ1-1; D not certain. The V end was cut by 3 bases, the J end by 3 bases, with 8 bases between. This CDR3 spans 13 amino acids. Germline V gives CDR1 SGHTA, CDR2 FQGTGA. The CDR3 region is CASSFGEYTEAFF. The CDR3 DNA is TGTGCCAGCAGCTTCGGGGAGTACACTGAAGCTTTCTTT.

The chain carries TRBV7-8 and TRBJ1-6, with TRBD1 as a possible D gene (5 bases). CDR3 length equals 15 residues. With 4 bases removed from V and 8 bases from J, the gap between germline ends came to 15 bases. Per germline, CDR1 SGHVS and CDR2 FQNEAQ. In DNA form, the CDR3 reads TGTGCCAGCAGCTCGGCCGGGGACTCATATTCACCCCTCCACTTT. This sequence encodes CASSSAGDSYSPLHF. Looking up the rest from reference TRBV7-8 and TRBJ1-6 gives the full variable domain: GAGVSQSPRYKVAKRGQDVALRCDPISGHVSLFWYQQALGQGPEFLTYFQNEAQLDKSGLPSDRFFAERPEGSVSTLKIQRTQQEDSAVYLCASSSAGDSYSPLHFGNGTRLTVT.

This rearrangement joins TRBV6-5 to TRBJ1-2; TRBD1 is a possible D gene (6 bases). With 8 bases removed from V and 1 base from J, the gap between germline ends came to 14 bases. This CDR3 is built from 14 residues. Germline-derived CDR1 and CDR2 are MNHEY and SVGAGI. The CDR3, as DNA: TGTGCCAGCGGGGGCGGAGAGAATAACTATGGCTACACCTTC. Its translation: CASGGGENNYGYTF.

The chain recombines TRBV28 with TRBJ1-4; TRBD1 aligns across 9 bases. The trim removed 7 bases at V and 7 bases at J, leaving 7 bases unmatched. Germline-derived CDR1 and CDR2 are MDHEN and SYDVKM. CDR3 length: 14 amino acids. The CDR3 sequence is CASTPGQGFEKLFF. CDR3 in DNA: TGTGCCAGCACCCCGGGACAGGGATTTGAAAAACTGTTTTTT.

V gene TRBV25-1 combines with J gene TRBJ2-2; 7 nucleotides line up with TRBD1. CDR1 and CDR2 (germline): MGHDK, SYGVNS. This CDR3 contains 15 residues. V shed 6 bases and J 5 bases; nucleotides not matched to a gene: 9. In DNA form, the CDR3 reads TGTGCCAGCAGGGGCCCGACAGGGTTGACCGGGGAGCTGTTTTTT. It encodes CASRGPTGLTGELFF.

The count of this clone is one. This CDR3 reads CASSLQGRAPGELFF. The DNA of the CDR3 is TGTGCCAGCAGTTTACAGGGAAGAGCTCCCGGGGAGCTGTTTTTT. The rearrangement links TRBV27 to TRBJ2-2, with D tentatively TRBD1 (5 bases). With 2 bases removed from V and 6 bases from J, the gap between germline ends came to 13 bases. CDR1 and CDR2 from the germline V gene are MNHEY and SMNVEV (reference sequence). The CDR3 is 15 amino acids.

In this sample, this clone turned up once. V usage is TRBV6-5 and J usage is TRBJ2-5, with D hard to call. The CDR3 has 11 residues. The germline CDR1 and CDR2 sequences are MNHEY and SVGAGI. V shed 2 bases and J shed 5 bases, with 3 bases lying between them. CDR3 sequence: CASSYGETQYF. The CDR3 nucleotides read TGTGCCAGCAGTTACGGCGAGACCCAGTACTTC.

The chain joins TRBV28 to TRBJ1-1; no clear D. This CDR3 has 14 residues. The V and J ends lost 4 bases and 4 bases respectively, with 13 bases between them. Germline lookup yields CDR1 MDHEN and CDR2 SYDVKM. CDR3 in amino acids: CASSSQVGSTEAFF. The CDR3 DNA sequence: TGTGCCAGCAGTTCCCAGGTGGGGAGCACTGAAGCTTTCTTT.

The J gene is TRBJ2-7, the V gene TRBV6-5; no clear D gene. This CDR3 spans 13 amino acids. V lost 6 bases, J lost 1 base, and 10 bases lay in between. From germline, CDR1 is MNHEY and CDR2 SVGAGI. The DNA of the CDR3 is TGTGCCAGCAGCCCTGGTAGATCCTACGAGCAGTACTTC. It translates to CASSPGRSYEQYF.

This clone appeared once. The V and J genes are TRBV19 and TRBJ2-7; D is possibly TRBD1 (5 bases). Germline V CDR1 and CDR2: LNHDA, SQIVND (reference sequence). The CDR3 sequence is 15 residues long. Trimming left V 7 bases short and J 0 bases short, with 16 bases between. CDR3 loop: CASTPSRTSSYEQYF. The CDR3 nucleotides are TGTGCCAGTACCCCCTCTAGGACAAGCTCCTACGAGCAGTACTTC.

CDR3 protein: CASSYSVTSVVDEQFF. CDR3 DNA: TGTGCCAGCAGTTACAGTGTAACTAGCGTAGTCGATGAGCAGTTCTTC. V gene TRBV6-5 combines with J gene TRBJ2-1; TRBD2 matches 7 bases. After removal of 2 bases from V and 8 bases from J, the junction contained 12 bases not matched to a gene. The CDR3 runs to 16 residues. Germline CDR1 reads MNHEY; CDR2 reads SVGAGI.

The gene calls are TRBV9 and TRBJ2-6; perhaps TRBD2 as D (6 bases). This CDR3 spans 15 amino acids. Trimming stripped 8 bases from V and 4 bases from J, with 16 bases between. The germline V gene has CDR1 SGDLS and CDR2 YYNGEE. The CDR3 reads CASGRGDSGANVLTF. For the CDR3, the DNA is TGTGCCAGTGGTCGCGGGGACTCGGGGGCCAACGTCCTGACTTTC. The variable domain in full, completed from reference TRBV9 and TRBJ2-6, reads DSGVTQTPKHLITATGQRVTLRCSPRSGDLSVYWYQQSLDQGLQFLIQYYNGEERAKGNILERFSAQQFPDLHSELNLSSLELGDSALYFCASGRGDSGANVLTFGAGSRLTVL.

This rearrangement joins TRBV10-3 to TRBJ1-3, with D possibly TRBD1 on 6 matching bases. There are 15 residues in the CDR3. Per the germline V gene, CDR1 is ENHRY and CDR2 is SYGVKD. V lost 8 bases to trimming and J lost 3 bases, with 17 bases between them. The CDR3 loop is CAIAAGGGGGNTIYF. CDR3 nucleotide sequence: TGTGCCATCGCAGCGGGAGGGGGAGGTGGAAACACCATATATTTT.

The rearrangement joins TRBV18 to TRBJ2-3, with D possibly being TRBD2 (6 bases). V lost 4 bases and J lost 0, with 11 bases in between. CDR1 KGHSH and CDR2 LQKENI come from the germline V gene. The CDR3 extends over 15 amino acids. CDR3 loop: CASSLLGGSTDTQYF. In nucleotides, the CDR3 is TGTGCCAGCTCACTTCTGGGAGGAAGCACAGATACGCAGTATTTT.

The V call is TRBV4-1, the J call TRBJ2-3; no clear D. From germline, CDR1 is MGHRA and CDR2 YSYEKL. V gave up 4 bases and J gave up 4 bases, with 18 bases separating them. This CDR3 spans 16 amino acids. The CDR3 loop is CASSRDTTGEPDTQYF. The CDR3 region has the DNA TGCGCCAGCAGCCGAGACACGACTGGTGAGCCAGATACGCAGTATTTT.

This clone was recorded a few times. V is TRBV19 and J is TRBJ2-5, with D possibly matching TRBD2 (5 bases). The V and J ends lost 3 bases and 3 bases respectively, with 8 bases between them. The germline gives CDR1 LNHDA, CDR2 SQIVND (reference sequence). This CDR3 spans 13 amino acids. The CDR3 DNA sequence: TGTGCCAGTAGTATGTCGCGGGAAGAGACCCAGTACTTC. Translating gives CASSMSREETQYF.

The CDR3 reads CASGGGGTDTQYF. The CDR3 DNA follows: TGTGCCTCAGGCGGGGGGGGCACAGATACGCAGTATTTT. The chain combines TRBV7-3 with TRBJ2-3; 9 nucleotides match TRBD2. CDR3 length: 13 residues. V lost 11 bases, J lost 1 base, and 4 bases stayed unmatched. CDR1 and CDR2 (germline): SGHTA, FQGTGA.

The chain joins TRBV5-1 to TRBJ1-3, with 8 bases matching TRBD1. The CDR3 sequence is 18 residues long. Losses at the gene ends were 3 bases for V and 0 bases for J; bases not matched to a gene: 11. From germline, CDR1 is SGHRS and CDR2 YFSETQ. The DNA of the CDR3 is TGCGCCAGCAGCTCCGATCCCGGGACAGGCCTCTCTGGAAACACCATATATTTT. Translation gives CASSSDPGTGLSGNTIYF.

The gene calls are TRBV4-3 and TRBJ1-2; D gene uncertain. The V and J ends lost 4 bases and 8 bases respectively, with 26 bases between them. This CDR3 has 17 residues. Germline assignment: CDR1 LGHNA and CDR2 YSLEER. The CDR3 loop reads CASSRGPSDYSFEGYTF. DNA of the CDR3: TGCGCCAGCAGCCGAGGCCCCTCGGACTACAGCTTTGAAGGCTACACCTTC.

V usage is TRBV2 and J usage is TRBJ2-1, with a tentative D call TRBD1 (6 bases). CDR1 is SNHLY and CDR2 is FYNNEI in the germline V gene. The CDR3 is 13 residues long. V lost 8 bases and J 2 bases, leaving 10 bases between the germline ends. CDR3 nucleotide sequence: TGTGCCAGCGGGGGCCTGACCTACAATGAGCAGTTCTTC. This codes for CASGGLTYNEQFF.

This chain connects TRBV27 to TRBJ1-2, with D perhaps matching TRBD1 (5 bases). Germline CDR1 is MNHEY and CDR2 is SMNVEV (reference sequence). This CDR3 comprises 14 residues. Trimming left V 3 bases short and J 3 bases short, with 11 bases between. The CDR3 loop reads CASSFRGKYYGYTF. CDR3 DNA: TGTGCCAGCAGTTTCCGGGGGAAATACTATGGCTACACCTTC.

The CDR3 protein is CASSSAGQPQHF. The CDR3 nucleotides read TGTGCCAGCAGCTCTGCAGGACAGCCCCAGCATTTT. The V and J genes are TRBV7-2 and TRBJ1-5, with unresolved D. CDR1 and CDR2 (germline): SGHTA, FQGNSA. Between the trimmed V and J ends, which lost 4 bases and 7 bases, there was a span of 8 bases. This CDR3 has 12 amino acids.

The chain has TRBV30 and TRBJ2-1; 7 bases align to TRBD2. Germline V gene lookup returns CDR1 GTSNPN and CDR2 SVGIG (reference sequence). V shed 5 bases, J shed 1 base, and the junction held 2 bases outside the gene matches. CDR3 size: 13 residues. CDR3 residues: CAWGAGSYNEQFF. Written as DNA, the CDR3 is TGTGCCTGGGGAGCGGGATCCTACAATGAGCAGTTCTTC.